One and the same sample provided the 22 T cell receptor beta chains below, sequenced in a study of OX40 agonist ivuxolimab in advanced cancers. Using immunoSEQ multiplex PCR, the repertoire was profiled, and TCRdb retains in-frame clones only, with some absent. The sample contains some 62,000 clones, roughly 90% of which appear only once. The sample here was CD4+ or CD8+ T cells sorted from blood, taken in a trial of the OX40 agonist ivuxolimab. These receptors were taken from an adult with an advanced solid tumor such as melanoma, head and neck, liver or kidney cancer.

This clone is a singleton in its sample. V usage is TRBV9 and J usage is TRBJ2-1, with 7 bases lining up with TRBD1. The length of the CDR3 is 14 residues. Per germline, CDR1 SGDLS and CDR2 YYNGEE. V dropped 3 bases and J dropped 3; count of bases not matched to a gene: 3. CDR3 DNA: TGTGCCAGCAGCGCGGGACAGAACTACAATGAGCAGTTCTTC. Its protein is CASSAGQNYNEQFF.

For the CDR3, the DNA is TGTGCCAGCAGCTCCGGGACAGAAGAGACCCAGTACTTC. Encoded protein: CASSSGTEETQYF. The chain employs TRBV7-6 and TRBJ2-5; 7 bases map to TRBD1. Germline V gene sequence: CDR1 SGHVS, CDR2 FNYEAQ. The V gene end was trimmed by 4 bases and the J gene end by 3 bases; junction bases not matched to a gene: 2. The CDR3 spans 13 residues.

CDR3 region: CASSSGTGRGEQYF. The CDR3 DNA follows: TGTGCCAGCAGCTCCGGGACAGGGAGAGGCGAGCAGTACTTC. V is TRBV7-3 and J is TRBJ2-7; 9 nucleotides agree with TRBD1. After removal of 4 bases from V and 6 bases from J, the junction contained 7 bases not matched to a gene. The CDR3 loop spans 14 amino acids. Germline V gene lookup returns CDR1 SGHTA and CDR2 FQGTGA.

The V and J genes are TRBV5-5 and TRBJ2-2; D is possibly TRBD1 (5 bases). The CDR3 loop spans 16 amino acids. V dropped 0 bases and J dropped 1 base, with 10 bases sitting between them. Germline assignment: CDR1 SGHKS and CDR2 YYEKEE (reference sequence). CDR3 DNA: TGTGCCAGCAGCTTGGTTAGGCAGGGGAACACCGGGGAGCTGTTTTTT. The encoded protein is CASSLVRQGNTGELFF.

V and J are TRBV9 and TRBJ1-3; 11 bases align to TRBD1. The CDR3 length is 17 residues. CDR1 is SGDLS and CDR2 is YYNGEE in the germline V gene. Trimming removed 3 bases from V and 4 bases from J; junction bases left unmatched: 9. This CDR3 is CASSALGQGAAGNTIYF. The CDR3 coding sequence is TGTGCCAGCAGCGCCCTCGGACAGGGGGCGGCCGGAAACACCATATATTTT. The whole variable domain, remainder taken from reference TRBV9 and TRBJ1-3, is DSGVTQTPKHLITATGQRVTLRCSPRSGDLSVYWYQQSLDQGLQFLIQYYNGEERAKGNILERFSAQQFPDLHSELNLSSLELGDSALYFCASSALGQGAAGNTIYFGEGSWLTVV.

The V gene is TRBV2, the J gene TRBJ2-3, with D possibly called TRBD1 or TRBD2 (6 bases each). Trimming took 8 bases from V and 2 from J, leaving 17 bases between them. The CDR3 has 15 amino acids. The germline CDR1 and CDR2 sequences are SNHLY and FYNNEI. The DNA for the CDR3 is TGTGCCAGCCAAATTGGAGGGGGGCACACAGATACGCAGTATTTT. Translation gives CASQIGGGHTDTQYF.

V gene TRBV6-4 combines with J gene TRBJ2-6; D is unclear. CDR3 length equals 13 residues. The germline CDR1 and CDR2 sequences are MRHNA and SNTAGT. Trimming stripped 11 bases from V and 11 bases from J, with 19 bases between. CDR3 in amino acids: CAARGLGVYVLTF. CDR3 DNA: TGTGCCGCCCGAGGCCTTGGTGTCTACGTCCTGACTTTC.

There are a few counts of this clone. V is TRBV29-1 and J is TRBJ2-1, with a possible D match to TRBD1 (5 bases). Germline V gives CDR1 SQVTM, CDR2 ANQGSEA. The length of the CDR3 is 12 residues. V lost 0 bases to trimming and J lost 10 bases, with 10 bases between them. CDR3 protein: CSVEEATEEQFF. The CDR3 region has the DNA TGCAGCGTTGAAGAGGCGACAGAGGAGCAGTTCTTC.

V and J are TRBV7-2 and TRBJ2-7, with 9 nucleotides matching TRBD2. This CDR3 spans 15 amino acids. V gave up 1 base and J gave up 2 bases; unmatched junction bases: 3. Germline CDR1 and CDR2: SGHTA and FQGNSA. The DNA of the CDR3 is TGTGCCAGCAGCTTAGGATTAGCGGGAGCCTACGAGCAGTACTTC. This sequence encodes CASSLGLAGAYEQYF.

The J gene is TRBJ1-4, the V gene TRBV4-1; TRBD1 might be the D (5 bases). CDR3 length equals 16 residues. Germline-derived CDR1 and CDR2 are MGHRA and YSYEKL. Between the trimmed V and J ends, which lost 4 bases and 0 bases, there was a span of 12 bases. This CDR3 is CASSLEGTSTNEKLFF. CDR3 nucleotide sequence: TGCGCCAGCAGCCTGGAGGGGACCTCAACTAATGAAAAACTGTTTTTT.

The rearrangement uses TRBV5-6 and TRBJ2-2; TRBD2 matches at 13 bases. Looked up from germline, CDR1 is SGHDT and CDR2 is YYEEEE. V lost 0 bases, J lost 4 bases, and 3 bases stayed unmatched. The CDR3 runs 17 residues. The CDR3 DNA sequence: TGTGCCAGCAGCTTGGCGGGACTAGCGGGACGCACCGGGGAGCTGTTTTTT. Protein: CASSLAGLAGRTGELFF.

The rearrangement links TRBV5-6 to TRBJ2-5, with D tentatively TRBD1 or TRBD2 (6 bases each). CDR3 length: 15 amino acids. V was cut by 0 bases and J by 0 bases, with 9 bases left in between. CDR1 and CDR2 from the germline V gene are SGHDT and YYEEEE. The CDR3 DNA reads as TGTGCCAGCAGCTTGGGAGGGGGGTACCAAGAGACCCAGTACTTC. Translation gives CASSLGGGYQETQYF. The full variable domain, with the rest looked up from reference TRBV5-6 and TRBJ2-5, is DAGVTQSPTHLIKTRGQQVTLRCSPKSGHDTVSWYQQALGQGPQFIFQYYEEEERQRGNFPDRFSGHQFPNYSSELNVNALLLGDSALYLCASSLGGGYQETQYFGPGTRLLVL.

CDR3 residues: CASSLGTSLSSEQFF. The CDR3 region has the DNA TGTGCCAGCAGCCTTGGGACTAGTTTATCTTCTGAGCAGTTCTTC. The chain has TRBV11-2 and TRBJ2-1; 8 positions match TRBD2. Germline trimming cut 5 bases from V and 9 bases from J; bases unmatched to any gene: 12. This CDR3 contains 15 residues. Germline-derived CDR1 and CDR2 are SGHAT and FQNNGV. Variable domain in full (rest from reference TRBV11-2 and TRBJ2-1): EAGVAQSPRYKIIEKRQSVAFWCNPISGHATLYWYQQILGQGPKLLIQFQNNGVVDDSQLPKDRFSAERLKGVDSTLKIQPAKLEDSAVYLCASSLGTSLSSEQFFGPGTRLTVL.

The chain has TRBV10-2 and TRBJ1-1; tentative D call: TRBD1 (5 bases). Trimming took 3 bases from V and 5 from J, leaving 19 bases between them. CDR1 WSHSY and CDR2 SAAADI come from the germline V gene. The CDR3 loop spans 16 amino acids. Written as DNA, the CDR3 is TGCGCCAGCAGTGATATGGCAGGGTTATTGTTTACTGAAGCTTTCTTT. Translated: CASSDMAGLLFTEAFF.

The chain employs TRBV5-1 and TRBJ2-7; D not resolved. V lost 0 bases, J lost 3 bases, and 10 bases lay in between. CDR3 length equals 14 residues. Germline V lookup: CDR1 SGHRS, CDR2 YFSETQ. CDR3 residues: CASSLVANSYEQYF. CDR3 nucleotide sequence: TGCGCCAGCAGCTTGGTGGCTAATAGCTACGAGCAGTACTTC.

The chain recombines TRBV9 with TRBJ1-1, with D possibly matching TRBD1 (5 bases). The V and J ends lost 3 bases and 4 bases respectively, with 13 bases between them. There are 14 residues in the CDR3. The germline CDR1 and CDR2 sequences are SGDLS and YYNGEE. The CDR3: CASSGSGSATEAFF. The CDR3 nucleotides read TGTGCCAGCAGCGGCTCAGGGTCGGCCACTGAAGCTTTCTTT.

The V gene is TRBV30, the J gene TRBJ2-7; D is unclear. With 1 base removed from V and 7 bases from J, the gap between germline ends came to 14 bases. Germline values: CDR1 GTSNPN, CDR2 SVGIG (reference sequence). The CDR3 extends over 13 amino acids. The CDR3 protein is CAWSAGLMGEQYF. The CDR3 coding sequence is TGTGCCTGGAGTGCGGGCCTAATGGGGGAGCAGTACTTC.

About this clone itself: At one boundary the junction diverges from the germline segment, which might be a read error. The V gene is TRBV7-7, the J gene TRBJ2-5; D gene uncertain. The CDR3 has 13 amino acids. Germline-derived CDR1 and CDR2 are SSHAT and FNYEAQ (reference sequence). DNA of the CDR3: TGTGCTAGCAGCCCCACCGGAGTAACGGAGCAGTACTTC. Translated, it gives CASSPTGVTEQYF.

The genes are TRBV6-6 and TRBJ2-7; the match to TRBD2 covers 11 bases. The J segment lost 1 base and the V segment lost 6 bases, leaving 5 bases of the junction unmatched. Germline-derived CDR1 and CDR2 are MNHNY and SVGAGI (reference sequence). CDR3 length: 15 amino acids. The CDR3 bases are TGTGCCAGCAGCCAAACTAGCGGGGGATCCTACGAGCAGTACTTC. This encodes CASSQTSGGSYEQYF.

The CDR3 bases are TGTGCCAGCAGCCGCGAGCTCTCCGGGGAGCTGTTTTTT. It is translated as CASSRELSGELFF. This chain links TRBV6-5 with TRBJ2-2; D uncertain. Trimming stripped 6 bases from V and 6 bases from J, with 11 bases between. CDR1 MNHEY and CDR2 SVGAGI come from the germline V gene. The CDR3 spans 13 residues.

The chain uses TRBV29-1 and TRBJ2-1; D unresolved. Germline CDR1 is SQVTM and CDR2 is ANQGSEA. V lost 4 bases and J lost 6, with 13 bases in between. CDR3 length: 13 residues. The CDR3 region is CSVAEDLVNEQFF. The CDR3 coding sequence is TGCAGCGTTGCCGAGGACCTTGTCAATGAGCAGTTCTTC.

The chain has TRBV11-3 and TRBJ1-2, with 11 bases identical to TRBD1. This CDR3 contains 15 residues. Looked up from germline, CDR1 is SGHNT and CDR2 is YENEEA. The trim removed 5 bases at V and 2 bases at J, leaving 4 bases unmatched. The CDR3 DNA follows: TGTGCCAGCAGCCCGGACAGGGGGCAGAACTATGGCTACACCTTC. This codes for CASSPDRGQNYGYTF.